This T cell receptor beta chain was retrieved from a study of blood T cell repertoires in COVID-19. The sample holds one count of this clone. Generated by immunoSEQ multiplex PCR, the TCRdb table keeps only in-frame clones and is missing some. The profile covers more than 300,000 clones, with 86% appearing a single time and 1.5% to 2% taken by the ten largest. Sequencing was carried out using peripheral blood. The TCR originated in a woman aged 50 to 60 with acute or convalescent COVID-19.

The CDR3 DNA sequence: TGTGCCAGCAGTTTGGGGACAGGGTTTCGGCCCCTCCACTTT. It codes for CASSLGTGFRPLHF. This chain connects TRBV28 to TRBJ1-6; 9 bases match TRBD1. Germline V CDR1 and CDR2: MDHEN, SYDVKM. V lost 3 bases and J lost 13; bases outside the gene matches: 7. The CDR3 contains 14 residues.